This paragraph reports one T cell receptor beta chain. These data come from a study of blood T cell repertoires in COVID-19. The overall study: Acute-phase and convalescent COVID-19 samples originated in the United States, Italy and Spain. Sources were T cells, B-cell-depleted T cells, or PBMCs; the material itself was cDNA or gDNA.

Per the authors' pipeline: How many nucleated cells were present was estimated from reference gene primer amplification. Clones were read by immunoSEQ multiplex PCR, and TCRdb kept only the in-frame ones, dropping some. V, J and clone size are taken as reported in that table, and D and trimming were inferred from the DNA itself. This sample has 250,000 or so clones, with around 79% found just once. The germline V gene has CDR1 LNHDA and CDR2 SQIVND (reference sequence). The CDR3 has 14 amino acids. Deletions cut 4 bases from V and 5 bases from J, with 14 bases between. This TCR came from a woman older than 75 with acute or convalescent COVID-19. The sequencing input was peripheral blood. This chain connects TRBV19 to TRBJ2-5; perhaps TRBD2 as D (7 bases). The CDR3 DNA reads TGTGCCAGTAGTAGCGGGGGCCTCGGGGAGACCCAGTACTTC. It is translated as CASSSGGLGETQYF. The variable domain in full, with the rest retrieved from reference TRBV19 and TRBJ2-5, is DGGITQSPKYLFRKEGQNVTLSCEQNLNHDAMYWYRQDPGQGLRLIYYSQIVNDFQKGDIAEGYSVSREKKESFPLTVTSAQKNPTAFYLCASSSGGLGETQYFGPGTRLLVL.